This T cell receptor beta chain is drawn from a study of T cell repertoires in cytomegalovirus infection. Study-level background: CMV infection together with matching HLA type was indicated by public TCR beta signatures.

V shed 3 bases and J shed 10 bases, with 12 bases lying between them. Germline CDR1 and CDR2: SGHTA and FQGNSA. The length of the CDR3 is 12 residues. Overall study results and limits: Carriers of CMV plus the relevant HLA were identified by cumulative public TCR beta family frequency. Dominant in the ex vivo response were TCR beta clonotypes restricted by HLA-C and specific for CMV.

TCRdb itself ran the reads through MiXCR, one entry per CDR3 protein. The table records 300,000 to 400,000 distinct CDR3 sequences, 8% to 10% of them present only once. This clonotype has ten or more counts. The antigen is unknown. The specimen was PBMCs. The chain combines TRBV7-2 with TRBJ2-5; TRBD2 might be the D (6 bases). The sequence was obtained from a human donor in good health (CMV status not recorded). Some clones in this sample may be carry-over from other donors' samples. The chain's CDR3 is CASSLEGEGQYF. The CDR3 bases are TGTGCCAGCAGCTTGGAGGGTGAGGGCCAGTACTTC.